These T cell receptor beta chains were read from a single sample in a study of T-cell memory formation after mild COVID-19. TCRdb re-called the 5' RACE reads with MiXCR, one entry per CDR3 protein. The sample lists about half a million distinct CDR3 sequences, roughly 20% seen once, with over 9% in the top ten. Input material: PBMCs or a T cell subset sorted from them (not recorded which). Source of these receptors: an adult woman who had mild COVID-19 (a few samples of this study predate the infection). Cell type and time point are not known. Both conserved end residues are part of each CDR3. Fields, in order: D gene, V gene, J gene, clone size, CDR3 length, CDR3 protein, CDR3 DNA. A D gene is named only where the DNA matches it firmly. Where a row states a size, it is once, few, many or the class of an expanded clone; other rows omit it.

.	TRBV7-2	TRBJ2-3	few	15	CASSLEASATDTQYF	TGTGCCAGCAGCTTAGAAGCTAGCGCGACAGATACGCAGTATTTT
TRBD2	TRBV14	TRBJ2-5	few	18	CASSQGSGRFRSQETQYF	TGTGCCAGCAGCCAAGGCAGCGGGAGGTTTCGGAGCCAAGAGACCCAGTACTTC
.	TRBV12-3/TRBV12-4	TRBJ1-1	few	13	CASSLDRTLGAFF	TGTGCCAGCAGTTTAGATCGGACTCTAGGAGCTTTCTTT
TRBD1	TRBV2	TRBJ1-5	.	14	CASSEGQLNQPQHF	TGTGCCAGCAGTGAGGGACAGCTCAATCAGCCCCAGCATTTT
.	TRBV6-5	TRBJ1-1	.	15	CASKMAGPGDTEAFF	TGTGCCAGCAAAATGGCAGGGCCCGGGGACACTGAAGCTTTCTTT
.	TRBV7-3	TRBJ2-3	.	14	CASSLLTQADTQYF	TGTGCCAGCAGCTTATTAACCCAAGCGGATACGCAGTATTTT
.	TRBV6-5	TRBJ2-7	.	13	CASSYGRTDEQYF	TGTGCCAGCAGTTACGGTCGGACAGACGAGCAGTACTTC
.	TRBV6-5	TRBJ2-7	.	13	CASSRLDSYEQYF	TGTGCCAGCAGCCGACTGGACTCCTACGAGCAGTACTTC
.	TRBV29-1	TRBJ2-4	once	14	CSVESGNVGNIQYF	TGCAGCGTTGAATCCGGAAACGTGGGAAACATTCAGTACTTC
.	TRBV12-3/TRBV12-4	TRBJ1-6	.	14	CASSSGTTSSPLHF	TGTGCCAGCAGTTCCGGGACGACGAGTTCACCCCTCCACTTT
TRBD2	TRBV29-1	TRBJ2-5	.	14	CSVVGSGRTETQYF	TGCAGCGTTGTTGGTAGCGGGAGGACTGAGACCCAGTACTTC
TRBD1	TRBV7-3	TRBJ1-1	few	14	CASSKQGDHTEAFF	TGTGCCAGCAGTAAACAGGGGGACCACACTGAAGCTTTCTTT
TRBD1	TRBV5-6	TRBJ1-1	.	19	CASSSPSGGQTYSFTEAFF	TGTGCCAGCAGCTCCCCCAGTGGGGGACAGACCTACTCGTTCACTGAAGCTTTCTTT
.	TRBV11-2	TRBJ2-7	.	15	CASSLLSGQGYEQYF	TGTGCCAGCAGCTTACTGTCCGGGCAGGGGTACGAGCAGTACTTC
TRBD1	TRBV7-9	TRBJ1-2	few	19	CASSREVGTGEPYNYGYTF	TGTGCCAGCAGCCGCGAGGTTGGGACAGGGGAACCTTATAACTATGGCTACACCTTC
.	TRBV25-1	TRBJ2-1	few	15	CASSEPGDLYNEQFF	TGTGCCAGCAGTGAACCGGGAGACTTGTACAATGAGCAGTTCTTC
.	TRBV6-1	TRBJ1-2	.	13	CASSEPGGYGYTF	TGTGCCAGCAGTGAACCTGGGGGGTATGGCTACACCTTC
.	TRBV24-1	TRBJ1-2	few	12	CATSDSGYGYTF	TGTGCCACCAGTGATTCAGGATATGGCTACACCTTC
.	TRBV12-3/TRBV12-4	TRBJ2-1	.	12	CASSAPVYEQFF	TGTGCCAGCAGTGCTCCGGTCTATGAGCAGTTCTTC
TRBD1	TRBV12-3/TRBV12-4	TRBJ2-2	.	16	CASSHDRVVRTGELFF	TGTGCCAGCAGCCACGACAGGGTTGTAAGGACCGGGGAGCTGTTTTTT
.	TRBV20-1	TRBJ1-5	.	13	CSALEISNQPQHF	TGCAGTGCTTTGGAGATTAGCAATCAGCCCCAGCATTTT
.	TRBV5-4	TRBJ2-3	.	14	CASSLEKGRDTQYF	TGTGCCAGCAGCTTGGAAAAGGGTAGGGATACGCAGTATTTT
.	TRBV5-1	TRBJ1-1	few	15	CASSTLTDMNTEAFF	TGCGCCAGCAGCACCCTGACAGATATGAACACTGAAGCTTTCTTT
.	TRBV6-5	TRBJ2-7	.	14	CASSYSGSGAEQYF	TGTGCCAGCAGTTACTCGGGGAGTGGGGCCGAGCAGTACTTC
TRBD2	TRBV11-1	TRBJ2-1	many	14	CASSFGLADNEQFF	TGTGCCAGCAGCTTCGGACTAGCGGACAATGAGCAGTTCTTC
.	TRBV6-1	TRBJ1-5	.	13	CASSEQERQPQHF	TGTGCCAGCAGTGAACAGGAGCGTCAGCCCCAGCATTTT
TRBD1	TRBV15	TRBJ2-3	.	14	CATSRGINSDTQYF	TGTGCCACCTCCAGGGGGATTAACTCGGATACGCAGTATTTT
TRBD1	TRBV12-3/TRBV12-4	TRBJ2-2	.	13	CASTVTGAGELFF	TGTGCCAGCACTGTTACAGGGGCCGGGGAGCTGTTTTTT
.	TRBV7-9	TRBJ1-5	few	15	CASSFSTDSNQPQHF	TGTGCCAGCAGCTTTAGTACGGATAGCAATCAGCCCCAGCATTTT